Listed here is a single T cell receptor (beta chain). V was cut by 6 bases and J by 1 base, with 13 bases left in between. The CDR3 loop spans 14 amino acids. CDR1 is SEHNR, CDR2 FQNEAQ, per germline (reference sequence). The protocol was immunoSEQ multiplex PCR, while the TCRdb copy is restricted to in-frame clones and leaves out a portion. This repertoire shows 60,000 to 95,000 clones, roughly 84% found once; its top ten account for over 13%. The record originates from a study of control samples from healthy donors and cancer patients. The receptor's source is a man aged 45-60 years in good health. J is TRBJ2-7 and V is TRBV7-9; unclear D gene. Sequencing was carried out using blood. As DNA, the CDR3 is TGTGCCAGCAGTCCGGTCCCGGCGTCCTACGAGCAGTACTTC. This encodes CASSPVPASYEQYF.